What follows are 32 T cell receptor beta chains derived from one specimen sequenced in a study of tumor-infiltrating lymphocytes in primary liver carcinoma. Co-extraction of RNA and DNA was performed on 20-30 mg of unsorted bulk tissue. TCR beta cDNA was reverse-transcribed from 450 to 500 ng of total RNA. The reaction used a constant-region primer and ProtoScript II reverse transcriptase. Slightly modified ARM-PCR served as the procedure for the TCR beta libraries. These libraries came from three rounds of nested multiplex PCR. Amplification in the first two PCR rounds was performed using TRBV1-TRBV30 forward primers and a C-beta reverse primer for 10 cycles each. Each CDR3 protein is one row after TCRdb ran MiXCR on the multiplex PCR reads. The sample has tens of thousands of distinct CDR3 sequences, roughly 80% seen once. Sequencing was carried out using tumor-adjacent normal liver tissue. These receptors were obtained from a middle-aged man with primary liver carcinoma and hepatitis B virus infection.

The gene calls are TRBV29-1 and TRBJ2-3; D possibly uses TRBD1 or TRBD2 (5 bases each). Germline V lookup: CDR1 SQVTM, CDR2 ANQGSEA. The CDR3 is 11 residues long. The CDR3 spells CVLGGTDTQYF. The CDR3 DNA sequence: TGCGTTTTGGGGGGCACAGATACGCAGTATTTT.

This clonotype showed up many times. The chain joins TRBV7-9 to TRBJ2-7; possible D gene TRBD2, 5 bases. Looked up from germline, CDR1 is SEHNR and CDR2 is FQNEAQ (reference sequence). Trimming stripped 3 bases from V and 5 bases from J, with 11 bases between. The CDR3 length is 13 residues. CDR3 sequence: CASSFPRGNEQYF. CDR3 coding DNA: TGTGCCAGCAGCTTCCCACGGGGAAACGAGCAGTACTTC.

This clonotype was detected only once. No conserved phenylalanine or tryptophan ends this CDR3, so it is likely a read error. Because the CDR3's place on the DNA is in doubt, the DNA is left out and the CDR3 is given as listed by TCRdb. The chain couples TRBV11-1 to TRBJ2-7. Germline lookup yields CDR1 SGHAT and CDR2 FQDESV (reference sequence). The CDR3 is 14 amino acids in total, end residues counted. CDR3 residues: CASSPGRRFYEQYT.

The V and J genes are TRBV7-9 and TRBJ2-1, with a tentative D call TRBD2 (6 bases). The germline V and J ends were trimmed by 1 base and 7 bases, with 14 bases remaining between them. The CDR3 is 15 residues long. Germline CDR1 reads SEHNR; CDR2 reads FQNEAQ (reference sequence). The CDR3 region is CASSLVAGGWNEQFF. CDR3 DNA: TGTGCCAGCAGCTTAGTGGCAGGAGGGTGGAATGAGCAGTTCTTC.

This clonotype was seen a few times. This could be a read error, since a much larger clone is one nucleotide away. CDR3 protein: CASSLAGRAGYVYTF. CDR3 nucleotides: TGTGCCAGCAGTTTAGCGGGAAGGGCGGGCTATGTCTACACCTTC. The chain is built from TRBV12-3 or TRBV12-4 and TRBJ1-2; D is unclear. The CDR3 is 15 residues long.

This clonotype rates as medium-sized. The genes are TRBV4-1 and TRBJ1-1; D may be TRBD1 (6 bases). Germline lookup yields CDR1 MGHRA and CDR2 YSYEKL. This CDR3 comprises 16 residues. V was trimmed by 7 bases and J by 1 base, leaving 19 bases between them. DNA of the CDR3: TGCGCCAGCACCGTGGTTGGGGGGCGGGGGAACACTGAAGCTTTCTTT. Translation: CASTVVGGRGNTEAFF.

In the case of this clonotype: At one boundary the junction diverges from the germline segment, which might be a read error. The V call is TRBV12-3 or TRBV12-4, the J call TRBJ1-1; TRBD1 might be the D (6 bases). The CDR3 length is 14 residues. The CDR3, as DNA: TGTGCCAGCAATAGACGTCGGGGGCCGGCTGAAGCTTCCTTT. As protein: CASNRRRGPAEASF.

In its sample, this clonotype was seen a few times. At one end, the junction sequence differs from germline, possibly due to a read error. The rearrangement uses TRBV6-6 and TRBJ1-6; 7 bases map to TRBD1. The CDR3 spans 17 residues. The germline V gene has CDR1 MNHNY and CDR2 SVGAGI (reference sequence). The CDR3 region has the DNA TGTGCCAGCAGGCCTCCCACAGGGGCCGCCTATAATTCGCCCCTCCAGTTT. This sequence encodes CASRPPTGAAYNSPLQF.

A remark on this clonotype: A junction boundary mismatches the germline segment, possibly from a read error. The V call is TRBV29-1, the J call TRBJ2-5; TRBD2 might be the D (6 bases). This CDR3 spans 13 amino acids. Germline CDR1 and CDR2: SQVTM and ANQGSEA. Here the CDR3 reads CSVEGWHGGTQCF. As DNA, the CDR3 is TGCAGCGTTGAGGGATGGCATGGGGGGACCCAGTGCTTC.

The CDR3 here is CAIIEIGLAGGSVTDTQYF. The CDR3 DNA follows: TGTGCCATCATTGAAATTGGACTAGCGGGAGGAAGTGTCACAGATACGCAGTATTTT. The J gene is TRBJ2-3, the V gene TRBV10-3, with 14 bases identical to TRBD2. The V and J ends lost 7 bases and 2 bases, in that order; junction bases with no gene match: 14. The CDR3 contains 19 residues. From germline, CDR1 is ENHRY and CDR2 SYGVKD.

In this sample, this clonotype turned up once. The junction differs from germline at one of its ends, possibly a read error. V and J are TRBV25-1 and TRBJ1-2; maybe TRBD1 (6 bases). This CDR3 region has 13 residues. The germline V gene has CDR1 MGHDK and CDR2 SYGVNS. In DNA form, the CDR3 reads TGTGCCAGCGGGGACATGGGGCCCCATGGCTGCACCTTT. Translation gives CASGDMGPHGCTF.

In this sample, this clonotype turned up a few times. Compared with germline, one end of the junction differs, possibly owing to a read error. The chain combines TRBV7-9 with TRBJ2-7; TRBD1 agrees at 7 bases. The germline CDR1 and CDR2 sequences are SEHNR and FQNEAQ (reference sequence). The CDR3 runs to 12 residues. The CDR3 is CANSQGQSEQYF. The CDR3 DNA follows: TGTGCCAACAGCCAGGGACAGAGCGAGCAGTATTTC.

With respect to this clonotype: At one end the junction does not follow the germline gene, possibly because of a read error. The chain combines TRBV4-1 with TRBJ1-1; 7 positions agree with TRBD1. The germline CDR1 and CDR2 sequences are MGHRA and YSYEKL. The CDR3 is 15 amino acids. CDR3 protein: CASSPFWGQNTGAFF. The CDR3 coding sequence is TGCGCCAGCAGCCCATTCTGGGGACAGAATACTGGAGCTTTCTTT.

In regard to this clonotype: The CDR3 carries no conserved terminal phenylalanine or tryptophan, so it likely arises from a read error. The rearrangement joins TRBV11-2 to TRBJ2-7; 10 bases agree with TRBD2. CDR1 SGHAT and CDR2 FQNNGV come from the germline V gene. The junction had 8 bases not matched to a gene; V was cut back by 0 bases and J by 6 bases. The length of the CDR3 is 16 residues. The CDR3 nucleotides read TGTGCCAGCAGCTTAGAACCTAGCGGGAGCTGGGTCGAGCAGTACATC. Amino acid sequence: CASSLEPSGSWVEQYI.

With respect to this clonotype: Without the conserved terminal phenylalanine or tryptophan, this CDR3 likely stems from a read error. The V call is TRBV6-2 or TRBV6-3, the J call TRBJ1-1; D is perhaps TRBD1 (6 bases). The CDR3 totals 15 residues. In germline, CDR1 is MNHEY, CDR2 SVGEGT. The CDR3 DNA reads TGTGCCAGCAGTATAAACAGGGCGGGGAACACCGAAGCTTTCCTT. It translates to CASSINRAGNTEAFL.

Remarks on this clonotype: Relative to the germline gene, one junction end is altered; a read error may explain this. CDR3 amino acids: CASNQDSATQYNEQFF. DNA for the CDR3: TGCGCCAGCAACCAAGACTCAGCGACCCAATACAATGAGCAGTTCTTC. This chain uses TRBV4-1 with TRBJ2-1; no firm D call. This CDR3 region has 16 residues. CDR1 MGHRA and CDR2 YSYEKL come from the germline V gene.

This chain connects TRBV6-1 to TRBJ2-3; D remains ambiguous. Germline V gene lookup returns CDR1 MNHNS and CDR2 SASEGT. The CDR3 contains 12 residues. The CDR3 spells CVGKPSTDTQYF. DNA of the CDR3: TGTGTCGGCAAGCCCAGTACAGATACGCAGTATTTT.

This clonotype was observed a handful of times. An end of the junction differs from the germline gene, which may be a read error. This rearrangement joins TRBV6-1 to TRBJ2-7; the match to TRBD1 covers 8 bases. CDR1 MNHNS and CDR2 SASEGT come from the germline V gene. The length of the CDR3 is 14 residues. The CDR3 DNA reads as TGTGTCAGCAGTGAAGCAGGGGGCCATAGCGAACAGTACTTC. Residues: CVSSEAGGHSEQYF.

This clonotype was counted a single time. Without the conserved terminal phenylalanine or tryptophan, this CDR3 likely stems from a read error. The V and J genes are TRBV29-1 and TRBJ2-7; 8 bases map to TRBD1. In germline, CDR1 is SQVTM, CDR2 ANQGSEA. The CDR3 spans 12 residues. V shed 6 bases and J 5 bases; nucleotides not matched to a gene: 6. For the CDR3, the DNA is TGCAGCGTGCTGACAGGGGCCCACGAGCAGTACATA. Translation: CSVLTGAHEQYI.

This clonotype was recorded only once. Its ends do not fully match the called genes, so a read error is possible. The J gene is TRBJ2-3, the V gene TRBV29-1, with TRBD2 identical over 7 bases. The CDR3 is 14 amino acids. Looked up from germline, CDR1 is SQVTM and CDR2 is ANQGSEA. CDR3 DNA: TGCAGCGTTGACAGAAGCGGGATCGGAGATACGCAGTGTTTT. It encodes CSVDRSGIGDTQCF.

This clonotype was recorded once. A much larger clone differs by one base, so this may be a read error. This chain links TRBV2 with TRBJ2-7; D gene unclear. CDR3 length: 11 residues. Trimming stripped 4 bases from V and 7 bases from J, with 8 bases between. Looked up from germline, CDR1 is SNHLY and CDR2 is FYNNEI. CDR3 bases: TGTGCCAGCAGTGCCATAGATGAGCAGTACTTC. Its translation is CASSAIDEQYF.

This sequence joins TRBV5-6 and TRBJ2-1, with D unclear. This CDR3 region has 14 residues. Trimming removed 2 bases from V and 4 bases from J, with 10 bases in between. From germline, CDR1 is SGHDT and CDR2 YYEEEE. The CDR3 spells CASSFIPQYNEQFF. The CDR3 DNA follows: TGTGCCAGCAGCTTCATCCCACAATACAATGAGCAGTTCTTC.

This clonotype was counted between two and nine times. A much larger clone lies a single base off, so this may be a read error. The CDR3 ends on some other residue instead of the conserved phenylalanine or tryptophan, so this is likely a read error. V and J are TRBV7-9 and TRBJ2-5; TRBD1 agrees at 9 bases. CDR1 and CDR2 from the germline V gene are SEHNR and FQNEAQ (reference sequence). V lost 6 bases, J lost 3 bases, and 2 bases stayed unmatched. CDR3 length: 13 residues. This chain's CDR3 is CASRRTGEETQYL. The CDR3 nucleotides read TGTGCCAGCAGGAGGACAGGGGAAGAGACCCAGTACTTA.

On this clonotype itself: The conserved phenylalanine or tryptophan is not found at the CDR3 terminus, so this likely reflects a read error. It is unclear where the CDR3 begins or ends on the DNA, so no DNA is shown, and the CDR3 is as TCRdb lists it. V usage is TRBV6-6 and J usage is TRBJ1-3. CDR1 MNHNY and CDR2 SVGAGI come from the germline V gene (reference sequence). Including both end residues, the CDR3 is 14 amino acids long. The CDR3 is CASSQNEAGNTMYI.

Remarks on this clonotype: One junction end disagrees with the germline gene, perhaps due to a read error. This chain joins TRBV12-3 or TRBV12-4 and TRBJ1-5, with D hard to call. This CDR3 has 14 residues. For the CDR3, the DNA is TGTGCCAGCAGTTTTGGAGAGAGGAATCAGACCCAGCATTTT. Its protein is CASSFGERNQTQHF.

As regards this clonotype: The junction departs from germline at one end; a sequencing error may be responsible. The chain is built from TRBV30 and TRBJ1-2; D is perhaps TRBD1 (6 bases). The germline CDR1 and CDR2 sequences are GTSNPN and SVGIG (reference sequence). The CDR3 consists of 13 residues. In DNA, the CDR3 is TGTACCTGGAGGGCGACAGGTGACTATGACTACACTTTC. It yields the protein CTWRATGDYDYTF.

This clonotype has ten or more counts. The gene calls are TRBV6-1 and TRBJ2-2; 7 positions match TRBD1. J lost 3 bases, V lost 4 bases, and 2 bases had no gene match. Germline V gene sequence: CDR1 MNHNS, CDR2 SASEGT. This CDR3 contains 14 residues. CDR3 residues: CASSATGDTGELFF. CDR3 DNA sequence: TGTGCCAGCAGTGCCACAGGGGACACCGGGGAGCTGTTTTTT.

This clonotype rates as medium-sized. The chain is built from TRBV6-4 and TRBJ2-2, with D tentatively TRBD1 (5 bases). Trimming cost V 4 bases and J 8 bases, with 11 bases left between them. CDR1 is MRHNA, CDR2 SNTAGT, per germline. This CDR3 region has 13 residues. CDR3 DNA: TGTGCCAGCAGTGCGGAAGGGGCAGGGGAGCTGTTTTTT. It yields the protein CASSAEGAGELFF.

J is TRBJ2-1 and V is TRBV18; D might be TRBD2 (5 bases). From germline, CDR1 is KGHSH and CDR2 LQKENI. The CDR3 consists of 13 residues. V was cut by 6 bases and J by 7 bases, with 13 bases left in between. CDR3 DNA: TGTGCCAGCTCCCCGGACTCGATAAATGAGCAGTTCTTC. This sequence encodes CASSPDSINEQFF.

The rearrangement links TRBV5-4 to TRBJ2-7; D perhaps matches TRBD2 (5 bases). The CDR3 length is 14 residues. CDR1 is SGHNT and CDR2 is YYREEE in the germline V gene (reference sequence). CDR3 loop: CSSSETDWAPEQYF. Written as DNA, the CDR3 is TGTAGCAGCAGCGAGACGGACTGGGCCCCCGAGCAGTACTTC. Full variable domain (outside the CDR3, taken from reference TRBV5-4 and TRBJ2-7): ETGVTQSPTHLIKTRGQQVTLRCSSQSGHNTVSWYQQALGQGPQFIFQYYREEENGRGNFPPRFSGLQFPNYSSELNVNALELDDSALYLCSSSETDWAPEQYFGPGTRLTVT.

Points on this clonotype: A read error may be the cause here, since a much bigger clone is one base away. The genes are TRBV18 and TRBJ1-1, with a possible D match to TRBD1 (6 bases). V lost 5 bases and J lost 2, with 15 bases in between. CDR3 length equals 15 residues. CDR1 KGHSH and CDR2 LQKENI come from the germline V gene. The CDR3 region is CASSATTGFNTEAFF. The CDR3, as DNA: TGTGCCAGCTCAGCTACGACAGGATTCAACACTGAAGCTTTCTTT.

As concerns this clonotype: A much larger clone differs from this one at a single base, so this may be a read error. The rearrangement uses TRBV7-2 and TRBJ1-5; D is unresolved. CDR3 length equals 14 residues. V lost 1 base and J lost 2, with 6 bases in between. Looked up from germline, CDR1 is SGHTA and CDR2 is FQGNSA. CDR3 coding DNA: TGTGCCAGCAGCTTAGACAATCGCAATCAGCCCCAGCATTTT. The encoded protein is CASSLDNRNQPQHF.